The clone carrying this TCR beta chain was seen a few times. This record belongs to a study of blood T cells in healthy people across ages. The use of a sample-barcoded 5' primer and a J-beta primer mix characterized a second PCR of about 7 to 12 cycles. TCRdb used MiXCR to reprocess the 5' RACE reads, holding one entry per CDR3 protein. The table shows approximately 1,700,000 distinct CDR3 sequences, with roughly 43% occurring only once. V gave up 5 bases and J gave up 4 bases, with 12 bases separating them. Germline CDR1 SEHNR, CDR2 FQNEAQ (reference sequence). This CDR3 comprises 14 residues. The sequenced sample was blood. The receptor's source is a human donor in good health. The rearrangement joins TRBV7-9 to TRBJ2-1; D unresolved. CDR3 DNA sequence: TGTGCCAGCAGCCAGGAGAACGGGTACAATGAGCAGTTCTTC. Translated, it gives CASSQENGYNEQFF.